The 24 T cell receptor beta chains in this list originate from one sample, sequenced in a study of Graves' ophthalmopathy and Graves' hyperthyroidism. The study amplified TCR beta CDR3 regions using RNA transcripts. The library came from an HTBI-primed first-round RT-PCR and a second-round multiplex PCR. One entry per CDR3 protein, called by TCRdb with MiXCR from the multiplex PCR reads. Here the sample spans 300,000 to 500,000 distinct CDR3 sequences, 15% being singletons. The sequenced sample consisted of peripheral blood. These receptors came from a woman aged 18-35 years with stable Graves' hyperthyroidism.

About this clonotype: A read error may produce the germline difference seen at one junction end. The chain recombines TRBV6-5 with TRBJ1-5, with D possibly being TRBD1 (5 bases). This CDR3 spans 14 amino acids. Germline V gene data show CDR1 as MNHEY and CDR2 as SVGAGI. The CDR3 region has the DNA TGTGCCAGCAGTCACTCCAGGACACCTCAGCCCCAGCATTTT. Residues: CASSHSRTPQPQHF.

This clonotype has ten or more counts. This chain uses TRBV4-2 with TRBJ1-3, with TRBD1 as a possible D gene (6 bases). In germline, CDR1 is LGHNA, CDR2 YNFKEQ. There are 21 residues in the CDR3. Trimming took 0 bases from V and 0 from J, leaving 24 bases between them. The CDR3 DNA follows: TGTGCCAGCAGCCAAGAAGCGGGTGCCAGGGGCCTTCTCAACTCTGGAAACACCATATATTTT. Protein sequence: CASSQEAGARGLLNSGNTIYF.

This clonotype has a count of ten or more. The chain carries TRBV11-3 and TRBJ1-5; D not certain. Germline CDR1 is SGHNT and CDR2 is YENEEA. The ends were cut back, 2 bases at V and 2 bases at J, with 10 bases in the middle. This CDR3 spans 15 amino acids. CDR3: CASSLTQRGNQPQHF. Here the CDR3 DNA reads TGTGCCAGCAGCTTAACTCAGAGAGGCAATCAGCCCCAGCATTTT.

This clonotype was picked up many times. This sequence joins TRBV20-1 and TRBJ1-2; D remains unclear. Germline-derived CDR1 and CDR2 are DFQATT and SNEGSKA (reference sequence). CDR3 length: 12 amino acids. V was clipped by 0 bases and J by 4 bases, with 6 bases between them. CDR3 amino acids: CSARDSPYGYTF. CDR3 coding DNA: TGCAGTGCTAGAGATTCGCCCTATGGCTACACCTTC.

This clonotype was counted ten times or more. In DNA form, the CDR3 reads TGTGCCAGCAGTTTCATAATGTGGGAGATTCCGGGCAGGGGGGATTCTAACTATGGCTACACCTTC. This codes for CASSFIMWEIPGRGDSNYGYTF. V usage is TRBV12-3 or TRBV12-4 and J usage is TRBJ1-2; 7 bases line up with TRBD1. V lost 3 bases and J lost 0; bases outside the gene matches: 25. The CDR3 sequence is 22 residues long.

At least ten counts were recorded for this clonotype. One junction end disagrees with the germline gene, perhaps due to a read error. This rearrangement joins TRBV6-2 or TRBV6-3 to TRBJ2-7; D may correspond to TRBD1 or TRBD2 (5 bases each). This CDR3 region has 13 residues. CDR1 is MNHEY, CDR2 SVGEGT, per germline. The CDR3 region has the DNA TGTGCCAGCAGTTACTCCTTCGGGGCCGAAGGGGACTTC. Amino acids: CASSYSFGAEGDF.

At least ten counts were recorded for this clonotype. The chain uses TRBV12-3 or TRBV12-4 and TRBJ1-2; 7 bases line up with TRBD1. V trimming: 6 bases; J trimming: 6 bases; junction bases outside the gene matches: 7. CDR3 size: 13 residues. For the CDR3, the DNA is TGTGCCAGCAGCCTCGACAGGGTAGATGGCTACACCTTC. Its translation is CASSLDRVDGYTF.

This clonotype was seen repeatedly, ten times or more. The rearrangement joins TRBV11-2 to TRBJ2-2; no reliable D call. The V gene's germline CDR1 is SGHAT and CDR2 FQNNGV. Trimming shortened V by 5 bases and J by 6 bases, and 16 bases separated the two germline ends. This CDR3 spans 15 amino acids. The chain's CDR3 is CASSPTAPKSGELFF. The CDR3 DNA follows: TGTGCCAGCAGCCCCACGGCGCCTAAGTCCGGGGAGCTGTTTTTT.

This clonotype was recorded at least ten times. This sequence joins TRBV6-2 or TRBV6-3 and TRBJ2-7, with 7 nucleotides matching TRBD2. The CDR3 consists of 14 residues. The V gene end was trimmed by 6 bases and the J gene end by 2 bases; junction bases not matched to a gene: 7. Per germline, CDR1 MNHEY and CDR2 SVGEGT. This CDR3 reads CASSRGDSPYEQYF. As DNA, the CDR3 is TGTGCCAGCAGCCGGGGGGACTCCCCCTACGAGCAGTACTTC.

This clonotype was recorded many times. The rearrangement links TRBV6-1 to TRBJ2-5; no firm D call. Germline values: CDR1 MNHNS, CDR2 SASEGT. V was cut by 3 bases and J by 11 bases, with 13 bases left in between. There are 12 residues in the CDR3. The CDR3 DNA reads TGTGCCAGCAGTGAGACCGGAGACGGGCAGTACTTC. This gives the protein CASSETGDGQYF.

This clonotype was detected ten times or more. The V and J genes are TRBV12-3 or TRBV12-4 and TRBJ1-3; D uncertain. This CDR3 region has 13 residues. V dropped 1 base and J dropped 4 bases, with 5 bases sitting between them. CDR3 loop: CASSLGGGNTIYF. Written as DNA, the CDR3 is TGTGCCAGCAGTTTAGGGGGAGGAAACACCATATATTTT.

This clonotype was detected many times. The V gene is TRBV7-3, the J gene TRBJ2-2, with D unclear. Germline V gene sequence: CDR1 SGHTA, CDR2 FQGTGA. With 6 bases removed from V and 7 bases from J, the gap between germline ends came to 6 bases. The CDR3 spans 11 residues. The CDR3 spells CASSKGGELFF. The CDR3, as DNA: TGTGCCAGCAGTAAGGGCGGGGAGCTGTTTTTT.

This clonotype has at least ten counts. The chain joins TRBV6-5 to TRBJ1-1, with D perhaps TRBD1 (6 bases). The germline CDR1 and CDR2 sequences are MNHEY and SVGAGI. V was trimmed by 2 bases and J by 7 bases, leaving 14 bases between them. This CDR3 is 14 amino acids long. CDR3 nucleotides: TGTGCCAGCAGTTACACAGGGTTGGTAAATGAAGCTTTCTTT. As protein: CASSYTGLVNEAFF.

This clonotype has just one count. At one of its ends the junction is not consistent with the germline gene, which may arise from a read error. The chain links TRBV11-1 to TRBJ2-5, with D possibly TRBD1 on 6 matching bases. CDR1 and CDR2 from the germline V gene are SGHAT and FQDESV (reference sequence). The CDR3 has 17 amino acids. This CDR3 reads CASSLHKGTRGPETRYF. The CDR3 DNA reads TGTGCCAGCAGCTTACACAAAGGGACACGTGGTCCAGAGACCCGGTACTTC. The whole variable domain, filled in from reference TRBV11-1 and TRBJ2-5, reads EAEVAQSPRYKITEKSQAVAFWCDPISGHATLYWYRQILGQGPELLVQFQDESVVDDSQLPKDRFSAERLKGVDSTLKIQPAELGDSAMYLCASSLHKGTRGPETRYFGPGTRLLVL.

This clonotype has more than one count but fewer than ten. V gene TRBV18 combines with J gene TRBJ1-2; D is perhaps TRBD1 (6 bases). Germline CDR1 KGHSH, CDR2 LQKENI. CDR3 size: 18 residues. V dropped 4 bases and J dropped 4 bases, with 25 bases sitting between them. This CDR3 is CASSHDKIYGQTPYGYTF. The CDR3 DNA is TGTGCCAGCTCACACGACAAGATCTACGGACAGACGCCCTATGGCTACACCTTC.

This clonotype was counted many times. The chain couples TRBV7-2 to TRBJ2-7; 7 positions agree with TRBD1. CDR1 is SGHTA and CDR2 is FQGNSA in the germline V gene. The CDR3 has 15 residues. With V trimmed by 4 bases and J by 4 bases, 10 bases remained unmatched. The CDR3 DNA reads TGTGCCAGCAGCTGGAAAATTGGACAGGCGTACGAGCAGTACTTC. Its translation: CASSWKIGQAYEQYF.

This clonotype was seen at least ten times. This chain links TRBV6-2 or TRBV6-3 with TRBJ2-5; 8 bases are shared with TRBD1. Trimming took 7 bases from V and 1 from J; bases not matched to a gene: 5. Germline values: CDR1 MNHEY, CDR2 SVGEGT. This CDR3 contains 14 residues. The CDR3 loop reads CASTEDRAQETQYF. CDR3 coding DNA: TGTGCCAGCACCGAGGACAGGGCCCAAGAGACCCAGTACTTC.

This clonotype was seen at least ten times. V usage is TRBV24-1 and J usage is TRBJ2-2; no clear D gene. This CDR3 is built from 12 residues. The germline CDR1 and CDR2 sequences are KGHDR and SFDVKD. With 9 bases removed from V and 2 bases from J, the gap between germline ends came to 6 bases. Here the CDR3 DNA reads TGTGCCACCGGATATAACACCGGGGAGCTGTTTTTT. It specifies CATGYNTGELFF.

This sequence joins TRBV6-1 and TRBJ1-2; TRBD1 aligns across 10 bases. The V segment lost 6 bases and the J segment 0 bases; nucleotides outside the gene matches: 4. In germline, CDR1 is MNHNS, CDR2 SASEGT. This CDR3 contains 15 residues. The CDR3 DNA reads TGTGCCAGCAGCAAAGGGACAGGGGCTAACTATGGCTACACCTTC. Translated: CASSKGTGANYGYTF.

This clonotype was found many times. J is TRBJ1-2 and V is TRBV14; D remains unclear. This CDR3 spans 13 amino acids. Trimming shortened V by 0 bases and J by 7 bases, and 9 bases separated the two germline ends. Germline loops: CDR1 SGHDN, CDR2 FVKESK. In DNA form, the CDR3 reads TGTGCCAGCAGCCAAGAACCGCGTAGTGGCTACACCTTC. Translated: CASSQEPRSGYTF.

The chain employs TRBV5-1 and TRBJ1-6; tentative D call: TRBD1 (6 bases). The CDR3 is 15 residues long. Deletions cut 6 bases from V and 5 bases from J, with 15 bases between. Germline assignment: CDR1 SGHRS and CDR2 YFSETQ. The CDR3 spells CASNTGLFDNSPLHF. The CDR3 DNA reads TGCGCCAGCAACACAGGGCTATTCGATAATTCACCCCTCCACTTT.

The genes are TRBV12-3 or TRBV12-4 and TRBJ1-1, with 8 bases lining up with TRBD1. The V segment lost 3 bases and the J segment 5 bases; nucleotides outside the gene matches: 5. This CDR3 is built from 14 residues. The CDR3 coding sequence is TGTGCCAGCAGTTTCGGACAGGGCTGGACTGAAGCTTTCTTT. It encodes CASSFGQGWTEAFF.

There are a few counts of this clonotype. The CDR3 loop is CATSRARGGNEQYF. The CDR3, as DNA: TGTGCCACCAGCAGAGCGAGGGGGGGGAACGAGCAGTACTTC. The chain combines TRBV15 with TRBJ2-7, with a weak D call TRBD2 (7 bases). The CDR3 runs 14 residues. Germline lookup yields CDR1 LNHNV and CDR2 YYDKDF (reference sequence). V was shortened by 1 base and J by 5 bases, with 12 bases between the two germline ends.

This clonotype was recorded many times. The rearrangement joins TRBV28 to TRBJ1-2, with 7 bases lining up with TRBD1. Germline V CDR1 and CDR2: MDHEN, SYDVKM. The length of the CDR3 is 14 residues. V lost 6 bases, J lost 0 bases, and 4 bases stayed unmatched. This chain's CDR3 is CASSPGTANYGYTF. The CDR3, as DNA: TGTGCCAGCAGCCCCGGGACAGCTAACTATGGCTACACCTTC.